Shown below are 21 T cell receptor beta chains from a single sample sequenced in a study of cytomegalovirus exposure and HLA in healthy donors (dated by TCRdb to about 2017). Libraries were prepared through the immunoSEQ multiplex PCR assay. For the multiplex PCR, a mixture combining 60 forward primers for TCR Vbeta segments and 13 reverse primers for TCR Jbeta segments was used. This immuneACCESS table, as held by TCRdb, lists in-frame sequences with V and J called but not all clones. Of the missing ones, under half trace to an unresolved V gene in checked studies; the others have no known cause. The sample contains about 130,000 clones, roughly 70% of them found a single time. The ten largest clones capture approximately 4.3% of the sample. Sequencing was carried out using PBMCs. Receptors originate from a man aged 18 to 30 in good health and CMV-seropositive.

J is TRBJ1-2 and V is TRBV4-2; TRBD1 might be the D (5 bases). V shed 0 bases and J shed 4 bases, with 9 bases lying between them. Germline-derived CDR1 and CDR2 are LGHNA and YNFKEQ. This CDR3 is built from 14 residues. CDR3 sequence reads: CASSQDRGSYGYTF. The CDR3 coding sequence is TGTGCCAGCAGCCAAGATAGGGGCAGCTATGGCTACACCTTC.

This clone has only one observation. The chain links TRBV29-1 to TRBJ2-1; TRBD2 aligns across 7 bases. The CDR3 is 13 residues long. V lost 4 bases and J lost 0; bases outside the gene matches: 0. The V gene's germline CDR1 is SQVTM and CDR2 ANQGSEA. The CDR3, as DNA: TGCAGCGTTGGGGGGGGCTCCTACAATGAGCAGTTCTTC. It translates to CSVGGGSYNEQFF.

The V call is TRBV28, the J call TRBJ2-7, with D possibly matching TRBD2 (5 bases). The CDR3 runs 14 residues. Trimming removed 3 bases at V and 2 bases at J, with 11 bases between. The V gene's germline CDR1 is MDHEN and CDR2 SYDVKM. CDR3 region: CASSFLRAAYEQYF. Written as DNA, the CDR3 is TGTGCCAGCAGTTTTTTGAGGGCAGCCTACGAGCAGTACTTC. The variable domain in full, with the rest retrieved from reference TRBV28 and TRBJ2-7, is DVKVTQSSRYLVKRTGEKVFLECVQDMDHENMFWYRQDPGLGLRLIYFSYDVKMKEKGDIPEGYSVSREKKERFSLILESASTNQTSMYLCASSFLRAAYEQYFGPGTRLTVT.

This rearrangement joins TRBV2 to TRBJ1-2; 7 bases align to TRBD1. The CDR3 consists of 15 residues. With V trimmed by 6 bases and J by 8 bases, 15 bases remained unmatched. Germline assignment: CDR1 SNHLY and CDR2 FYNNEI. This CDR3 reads CASRQHGGGGGGYTF. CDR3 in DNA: TGTGCCAGCAGACAACACGGTGGAGGGGGCGGAGGCTACACCTTC.

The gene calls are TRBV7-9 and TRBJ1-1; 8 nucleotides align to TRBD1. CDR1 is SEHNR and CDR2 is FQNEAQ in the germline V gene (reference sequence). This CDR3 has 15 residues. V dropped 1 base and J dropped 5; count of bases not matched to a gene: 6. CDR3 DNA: TGTGCCAGCAGCTTAGTGCAGGGGGCGAGAACTGAAGCTTTCTTT. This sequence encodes CASSLVQGARTEAFF.

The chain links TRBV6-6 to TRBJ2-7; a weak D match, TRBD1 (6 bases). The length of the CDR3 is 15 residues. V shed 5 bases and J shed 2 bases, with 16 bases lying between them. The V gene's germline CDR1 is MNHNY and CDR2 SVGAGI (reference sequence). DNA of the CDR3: TGTGCCAGCAGTAGGACCGGGACATTTACCTACGAGCAGTACTTC. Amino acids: CASSRTGTFTYEQYF.

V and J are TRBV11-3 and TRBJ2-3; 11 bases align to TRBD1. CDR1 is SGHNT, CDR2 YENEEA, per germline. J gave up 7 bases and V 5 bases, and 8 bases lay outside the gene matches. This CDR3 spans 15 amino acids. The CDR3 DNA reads TGTGCCAGCAGCCTAGGCGGACAGGGGGCGTATACGCAGTATTTT. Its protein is CASSLGGQGAYTQYF.

For the CDR3, the DNA is TGTGCCAGCATTAAACAGACAGGAGAAGCTTTCTTT. The encoded protein is CASIKQTGEAFF. V usage is TRBV6-5 and J usage is TRBJ1-1; weak D call: TRBD1 (6 bases). Trimming removed 7 bases at V and 8 bases at J, with 14 bases between. The CDR3 covers 12 residues. The germline CDR1 and CDR2 sequences are MNHEY and SVGAGI.

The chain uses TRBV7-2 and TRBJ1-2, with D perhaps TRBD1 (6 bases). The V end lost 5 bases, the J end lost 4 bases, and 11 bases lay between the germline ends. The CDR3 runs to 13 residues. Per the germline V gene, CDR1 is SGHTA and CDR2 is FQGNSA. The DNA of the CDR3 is TGTGCCAGCAGCCCCCTGGACAGCTATGGCTACACCTTC. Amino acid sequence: CASSPLDSYGYTF.

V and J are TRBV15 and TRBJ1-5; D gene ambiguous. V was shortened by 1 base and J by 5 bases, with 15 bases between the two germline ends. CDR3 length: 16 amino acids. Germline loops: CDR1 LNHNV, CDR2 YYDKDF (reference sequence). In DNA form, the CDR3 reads TGTGCCACCAGCAGAGTGAGAGATTATTCTTATCAGCCCCAGCATTTT. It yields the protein CATSRVRDYSYQPQHF.

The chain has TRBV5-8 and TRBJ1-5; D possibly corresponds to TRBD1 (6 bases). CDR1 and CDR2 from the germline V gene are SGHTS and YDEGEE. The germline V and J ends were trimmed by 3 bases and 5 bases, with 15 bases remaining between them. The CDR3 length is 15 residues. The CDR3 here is CASSYRVIGDQPQHF. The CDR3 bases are TGTGCCAGCAGCTACAGGGTTATCGGCGATCAGCCCCAGCATTTT.

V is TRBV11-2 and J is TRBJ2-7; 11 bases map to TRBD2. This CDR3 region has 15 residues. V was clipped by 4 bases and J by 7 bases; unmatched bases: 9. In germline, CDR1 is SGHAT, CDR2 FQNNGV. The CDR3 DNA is TGTGCCAGCAGCTCACCTAGCGGGAGGCCCCGGGAGCAGTACTTC. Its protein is CASSSPSGRPREQYF.

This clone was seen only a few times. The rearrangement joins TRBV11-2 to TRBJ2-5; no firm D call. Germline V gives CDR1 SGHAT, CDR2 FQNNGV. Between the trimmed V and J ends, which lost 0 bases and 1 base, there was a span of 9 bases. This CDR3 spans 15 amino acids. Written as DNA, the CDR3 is TGTGCCAGCAGCTTAGATGGGCAGATCCAAGAGACCCAGTACTTC. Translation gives CASSLDGQIQETQYF.

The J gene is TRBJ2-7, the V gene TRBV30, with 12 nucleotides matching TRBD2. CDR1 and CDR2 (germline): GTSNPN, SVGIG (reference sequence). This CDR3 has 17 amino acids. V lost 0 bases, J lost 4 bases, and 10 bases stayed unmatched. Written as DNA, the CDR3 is TGTGCCTGGAGTGTACGGCAACGGACTAGCGGGAAATACGAGCAGTACTTC. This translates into CAWSVRQRTSGKYEQYF.

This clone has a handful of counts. Here the CDR3 DNA reads TGTGCCAGCAACACTTACAGGGGACCCGAAAACATTCAGTACTTC. Translation: CASNTYRGPENIQYF. This chain joins TRBV7-9 and TRBJ2-4, with 7 bases that match TRBD1. V shed 7 bases and J 5 bases; nucleotides not matched to a gene: 11. Germline lookup yields CDR1 SEHNR and CDR2 FQNEAQ (reference sequence). The CDR3 covers 15 residues.

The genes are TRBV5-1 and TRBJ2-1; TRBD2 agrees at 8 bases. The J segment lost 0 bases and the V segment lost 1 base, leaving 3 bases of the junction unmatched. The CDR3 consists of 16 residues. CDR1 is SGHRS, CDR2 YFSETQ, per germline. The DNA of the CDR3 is TGCGCCAGCAGCTTGCTCGGACTAGCCTCCTACAATGAGCAGTTCTTC. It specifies CASSLLGLASYNEQFF.

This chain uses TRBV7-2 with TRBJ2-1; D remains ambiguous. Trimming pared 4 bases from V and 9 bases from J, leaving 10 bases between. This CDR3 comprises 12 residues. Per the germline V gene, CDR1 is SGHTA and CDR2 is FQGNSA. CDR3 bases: TGTGCCAGCAGCTCCCGTAGAGGTGAGCAGTTCTTC. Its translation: CASSSRRGEQFF.

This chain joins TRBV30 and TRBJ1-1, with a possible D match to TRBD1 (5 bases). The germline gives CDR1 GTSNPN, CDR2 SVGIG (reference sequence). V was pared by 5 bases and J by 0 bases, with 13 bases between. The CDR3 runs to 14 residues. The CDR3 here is CAWVPGLMNTEAFF. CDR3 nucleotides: TGTGCCTGGGTTCCGGGACTAATGAACACTGAAGCTTTCTTT.

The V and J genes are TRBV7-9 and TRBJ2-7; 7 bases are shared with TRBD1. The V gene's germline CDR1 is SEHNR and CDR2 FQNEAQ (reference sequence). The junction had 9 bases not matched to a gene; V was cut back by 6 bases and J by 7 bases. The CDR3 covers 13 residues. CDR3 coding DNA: TGTGCCAGCAGAATGACAGGGTCGGGGGAGCAGTACTTC. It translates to CASRMTGSGEQYF. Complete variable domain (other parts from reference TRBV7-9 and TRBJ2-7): DTGVSQNPRHKITKRGQNVTFRCDPISEHNRLYWYRQTLGQGPEFLTYFQNEAQLEKSRLLSDRFSAERPKGSFSTLEIQRTEQGDSAMYLCASRMTGSGEQYFGPGTRLTVT.

The CDR3 DNA is TGTGCCAGCAGTTCCTCCGTGGCAACAAGCTCCTACGAGCAGTACTTC. Its protein product is CASSSSVATSSYEQYF. The chain employs TRBV27 and TRBJ2-7; D remains ambiguous. This CDR3 spans 16 amino acids. V lost 4 bases, J lost 0 bases, and 16 bases lay in between. Germline-derived CDR1 and CDR2 are MNHEY and SMNVEV (reference sequence).

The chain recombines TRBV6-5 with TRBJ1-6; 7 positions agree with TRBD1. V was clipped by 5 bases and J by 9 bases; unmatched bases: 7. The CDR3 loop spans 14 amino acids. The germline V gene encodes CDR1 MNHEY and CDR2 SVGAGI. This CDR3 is CASSQQGIGSPLHF. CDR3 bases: TGTGCCAGCAGTCAACAGGGGATTGGTTCACCCCTCCACTTT.